The sequence of this T cell receptor beta chain was determined in a study of shared clonotypes between healthy human individuals. Germline assignment: CDR1 SGHNT and CDR2 YYREEE (reference sequence). The trim removed 0 bases at V and 5 bases at J, leaving 8 bases unmatched. This CDR3 spans 16 amino acids. Positive CCR7 selection of CD45RO-negative cells yielded the naive CD8 cells, and terminally differentiated effector memory CD45RA+ cells were excluded. Regarding this clone: What it binds is not known.

As processed by the authors: ImmunoSEQ output held junction-only sequences without quality scores, so filtering differed. Clones were read by immunoSEQ multiplex PCR, and TCRdb kept only the in-frame ones, dropping some. For V, J and clone size, that table is used; D and trimming come from the DNA. Among about 2.2 million clones listed, roughly 93% were seen once. General observations from the study: Approximately 5% was the fraction of naive CD4 clonotypes found shared across a handful of donors.

This sequence joins TRBV5-4 and TRBJ2-5; 9 bases align to TRBD2. Sequences were obtained from naive CD8+ T cells from PBMCs. The receptor was derived from a man between 18 and 35 years old in good health. Some clones in this sample may be carry-over from other donors' samples. The CDR3 reads CASSLAGGRAGETQYF. CDR3 sequence (DNA): TGTGCCAGCAGCTTGGCCGGCGGGAGGGCCGGGGAGACCCAGTACTTC.